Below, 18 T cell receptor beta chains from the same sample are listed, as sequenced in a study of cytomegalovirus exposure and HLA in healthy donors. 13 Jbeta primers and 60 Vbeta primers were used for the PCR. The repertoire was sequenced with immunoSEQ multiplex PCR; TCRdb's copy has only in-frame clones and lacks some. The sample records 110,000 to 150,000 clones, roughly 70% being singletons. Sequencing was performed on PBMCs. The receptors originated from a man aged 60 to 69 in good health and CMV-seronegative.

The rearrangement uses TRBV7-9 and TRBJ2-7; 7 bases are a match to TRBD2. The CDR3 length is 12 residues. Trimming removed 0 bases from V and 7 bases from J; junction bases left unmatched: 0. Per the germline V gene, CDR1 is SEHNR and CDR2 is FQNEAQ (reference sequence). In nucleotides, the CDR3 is TGTGCCAGCAGCTTAGCGCGGGGGGAGCAGTACTTC. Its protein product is CASSLARGEQYF. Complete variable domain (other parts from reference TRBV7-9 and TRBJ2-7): DTGVSQNPRHKITKRGQNVTFRCDPISEHNRLYWYRQTLGQGPEFLTYFQNEAQLEKSRLLSDRFSAERPKGSFSTLEIQRTEQGDSAMYLCASSLARGEQYFGPGTRLTVT.

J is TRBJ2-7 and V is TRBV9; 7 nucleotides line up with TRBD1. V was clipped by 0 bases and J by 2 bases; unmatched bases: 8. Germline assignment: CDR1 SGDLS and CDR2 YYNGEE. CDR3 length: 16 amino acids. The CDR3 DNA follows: TGTGCCAGCAGCGTAGAGGCAGGGGGTTTTCCCTACGAGCAGTACTTC. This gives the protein CASSVEAGGFPYEQYF.

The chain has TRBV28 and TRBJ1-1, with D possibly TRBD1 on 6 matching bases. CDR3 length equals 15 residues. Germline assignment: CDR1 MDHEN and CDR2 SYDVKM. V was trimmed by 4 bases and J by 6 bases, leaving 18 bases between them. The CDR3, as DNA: TGTGCCAGCAGTTGGCCGCGGGGGCTGGGGGCTGAAGCTTTCTTT. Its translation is CASSWPRGLGAEAFF.

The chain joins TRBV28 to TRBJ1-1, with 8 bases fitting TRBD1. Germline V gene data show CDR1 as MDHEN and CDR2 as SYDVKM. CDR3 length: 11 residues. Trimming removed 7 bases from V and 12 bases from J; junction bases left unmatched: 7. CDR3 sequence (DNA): TGTGCCAGCAATGACAGGGGCGAGCCTTTCTTT. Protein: CASNDRGEPFF.

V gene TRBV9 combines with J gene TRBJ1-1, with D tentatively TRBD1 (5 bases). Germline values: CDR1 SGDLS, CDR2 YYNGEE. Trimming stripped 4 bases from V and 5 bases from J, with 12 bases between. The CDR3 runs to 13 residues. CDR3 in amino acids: CASSFTGGTEAFF. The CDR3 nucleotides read TGTGCCAGCAGCTTCACTGGGGGGACTGAAGCTTTCTTT.

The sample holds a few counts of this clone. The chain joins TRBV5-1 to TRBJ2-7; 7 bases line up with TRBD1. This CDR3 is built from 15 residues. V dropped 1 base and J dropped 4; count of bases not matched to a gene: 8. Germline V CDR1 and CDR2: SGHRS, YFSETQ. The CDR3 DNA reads TGCGCCAGCAGCTTGCAGACAGGGAACGGATACGAGCAGTACTTC. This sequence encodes CASSLQTGNGYEQYF. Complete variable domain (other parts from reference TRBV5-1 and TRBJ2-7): KAGVTQTPRYLIKTRGQQVTLSCSPISGHRSVSWYQQTPGQGLQFLFEYFSETQRNKGNFPGRFSGRQFSNSRSEMNVSTLELGDSALYLCASSLQTGNGYEQYFGPGTRLTVT.

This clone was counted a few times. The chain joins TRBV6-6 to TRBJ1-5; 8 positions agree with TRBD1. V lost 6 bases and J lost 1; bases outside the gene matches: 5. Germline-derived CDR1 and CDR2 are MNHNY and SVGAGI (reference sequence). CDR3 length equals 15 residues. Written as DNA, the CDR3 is TGTGCCAGCAGGGAGACAGGGGAAAGCAATCAGCCCCAGCATTTT. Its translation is CASRETGESNQPQHF.

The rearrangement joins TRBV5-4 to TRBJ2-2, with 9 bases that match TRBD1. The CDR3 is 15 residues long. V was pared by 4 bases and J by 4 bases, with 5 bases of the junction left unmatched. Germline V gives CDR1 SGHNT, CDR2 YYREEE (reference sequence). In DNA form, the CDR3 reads TGTGCCAGCAGCGTGCCGGGACAGGGCACCGGGGAGCTGTTTTTT. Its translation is CASSVPGQGTGELFF. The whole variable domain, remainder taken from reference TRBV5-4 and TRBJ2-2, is ETGVTQSPTHLIKTRGQQVTLRCSSQSGHNTVSWYQQALGQGPQFIFQYYREEENGRGNFPPRFSGLQFPNYSSELNVNALELDDSALYLCASSVPGQGTGELFFGEGSRLTVL.

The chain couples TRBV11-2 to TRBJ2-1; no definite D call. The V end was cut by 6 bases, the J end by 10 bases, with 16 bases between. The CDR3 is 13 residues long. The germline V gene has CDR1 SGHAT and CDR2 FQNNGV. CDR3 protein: CASRASFAGEQFF. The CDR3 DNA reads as TGTGCCAGCAGAGCTAGTTTTGCCGGGGAGCAGTTCTTC. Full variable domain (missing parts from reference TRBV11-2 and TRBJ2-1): EAGVAQSPRYKIIEKRQSVAFWCNPISGHATLYWYQQILGQGPKLLIQFQNNGVVDDSQLPKDRFSAERLKGVDSTLKIQPAKLEDSAVYLCASRASFAGEQFFGPGTRLTVL.

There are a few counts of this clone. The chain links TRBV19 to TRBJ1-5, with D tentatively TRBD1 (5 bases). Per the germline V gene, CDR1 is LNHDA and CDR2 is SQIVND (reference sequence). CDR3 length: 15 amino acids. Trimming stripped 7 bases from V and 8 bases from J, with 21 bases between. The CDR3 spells CASTPQAPTGEPQHF. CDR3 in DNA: TGTGCCAGTACCCCACAGGCCCCCACGGGAGAGCCCCAGCATTTT.

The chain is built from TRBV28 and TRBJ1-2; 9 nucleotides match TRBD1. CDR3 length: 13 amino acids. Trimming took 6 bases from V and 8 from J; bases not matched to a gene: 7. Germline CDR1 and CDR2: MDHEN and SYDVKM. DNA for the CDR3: TGTGCCAGCAGATTACAGGGGGCACGGGGCTACACCTTC. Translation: CASRLQGARGYTF.

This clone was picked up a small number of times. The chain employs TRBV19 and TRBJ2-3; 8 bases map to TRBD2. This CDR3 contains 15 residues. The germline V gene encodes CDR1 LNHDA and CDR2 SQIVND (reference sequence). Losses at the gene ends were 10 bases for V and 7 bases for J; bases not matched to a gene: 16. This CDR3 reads CATGGIAGTWNTQYF. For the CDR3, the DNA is TGTGCCACCGGGGGAATAGCGGGAACATGGAATACGCAGTATTTT. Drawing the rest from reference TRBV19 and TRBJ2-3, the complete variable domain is DGGITQSPKYLFRKEGQNVTLSCEQNLNHDAMYWYRQDPGQGLRLIYYSQIVNDFQKGDIAEGYSVSREKKESFPLTVTSAQKNPTAFYLCATGGIAGTWNTQYFGPGTRLTVL.

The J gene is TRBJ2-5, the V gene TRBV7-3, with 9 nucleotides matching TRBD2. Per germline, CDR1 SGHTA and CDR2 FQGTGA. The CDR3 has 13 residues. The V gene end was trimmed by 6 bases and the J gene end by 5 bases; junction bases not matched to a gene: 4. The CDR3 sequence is CASSTSGGETQYF. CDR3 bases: TGTGCCAGCAGTACAAGCGGGGGGGAGACCCAGTACTTC.

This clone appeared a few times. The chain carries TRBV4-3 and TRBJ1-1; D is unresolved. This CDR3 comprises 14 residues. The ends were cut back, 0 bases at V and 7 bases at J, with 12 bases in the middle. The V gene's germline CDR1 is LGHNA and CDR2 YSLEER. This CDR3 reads CASSQDGDGGEAFF. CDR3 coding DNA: TGCGCCAGCAGCCAAGATGGGGATGGAGGTGAAGCTTTCTTT.

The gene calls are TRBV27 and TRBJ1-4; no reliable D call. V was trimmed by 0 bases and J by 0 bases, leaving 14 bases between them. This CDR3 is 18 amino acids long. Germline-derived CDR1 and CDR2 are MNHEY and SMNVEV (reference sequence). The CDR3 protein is CASSLSLAALTTNEKLFF. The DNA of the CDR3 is TGTGCCAGCAGTTTATCGTTGGCGGCCCTTACAACTAATGAAAAACTGTTTTTT.

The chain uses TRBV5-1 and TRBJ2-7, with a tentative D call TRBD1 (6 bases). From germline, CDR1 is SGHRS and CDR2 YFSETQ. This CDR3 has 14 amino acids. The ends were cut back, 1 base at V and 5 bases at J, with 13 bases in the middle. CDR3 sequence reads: CASSLTGNEDEQYF. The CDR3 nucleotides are TGCGCCAGCAGCTTGACAGGGAATGAGGACGAGCAGTACTTC.

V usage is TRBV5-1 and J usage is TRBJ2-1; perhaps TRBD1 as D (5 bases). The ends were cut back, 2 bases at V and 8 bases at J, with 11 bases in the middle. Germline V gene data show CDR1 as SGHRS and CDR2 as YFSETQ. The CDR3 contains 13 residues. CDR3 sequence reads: CASSFRVGDEQFF. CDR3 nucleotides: TGCGCCAGCAGCTTCAGGGTAGGGGATGAGCAGTTCTTC.

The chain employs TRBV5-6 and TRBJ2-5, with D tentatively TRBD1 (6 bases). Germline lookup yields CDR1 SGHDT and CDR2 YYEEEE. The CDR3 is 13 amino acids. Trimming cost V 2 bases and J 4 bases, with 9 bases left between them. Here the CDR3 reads CASSLIRGETQYF. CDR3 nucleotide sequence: TGTGCCAGCAGCTTAATCAGGGGAGAGACCCAGTACTTC.